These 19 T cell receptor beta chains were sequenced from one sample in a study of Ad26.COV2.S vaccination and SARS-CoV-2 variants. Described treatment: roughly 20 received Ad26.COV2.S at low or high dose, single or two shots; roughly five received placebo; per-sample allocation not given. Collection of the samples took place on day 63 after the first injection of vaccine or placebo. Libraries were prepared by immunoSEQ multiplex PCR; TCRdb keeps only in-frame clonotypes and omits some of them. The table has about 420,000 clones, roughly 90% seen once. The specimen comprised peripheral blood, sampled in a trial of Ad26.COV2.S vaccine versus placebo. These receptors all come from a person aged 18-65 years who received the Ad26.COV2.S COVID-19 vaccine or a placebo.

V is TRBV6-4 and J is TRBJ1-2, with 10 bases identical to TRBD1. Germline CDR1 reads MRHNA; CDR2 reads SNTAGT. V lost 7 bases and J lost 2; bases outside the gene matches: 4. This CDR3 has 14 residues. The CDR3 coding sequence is TGTGCCAGCAACCCGGGACAGGGGAACTATGGCTACACCTTC. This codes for CASNPGQGNYGYTF.

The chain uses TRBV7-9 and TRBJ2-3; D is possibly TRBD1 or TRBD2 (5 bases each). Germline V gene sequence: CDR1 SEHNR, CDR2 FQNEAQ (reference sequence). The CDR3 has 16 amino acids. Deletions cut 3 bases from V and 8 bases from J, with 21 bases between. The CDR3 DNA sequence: TGTGCCAGCAGCTTCGGGGTAGGGGTCGTAGAAGGTACGCAGTATTTT. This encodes CASSFGVGVVEGTQYF. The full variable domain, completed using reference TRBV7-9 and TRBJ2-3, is DTGVSQNPRHKITKRGQNVTFRCDPISEHNRLYWYRQTLGQGPEFLTYFQNEAQLEKSRLLSDRFSAERPKGSFSTLEIQRTEQGDSAMYLCASSFGVGVVEGTQYFGPGTRLTVL.

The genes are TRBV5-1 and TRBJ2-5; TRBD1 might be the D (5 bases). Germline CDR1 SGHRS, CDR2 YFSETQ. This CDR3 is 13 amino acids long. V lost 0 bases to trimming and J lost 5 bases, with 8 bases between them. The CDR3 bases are TGCGCCAGCAGCTTGGAGGGGTGGGAGACCCAGTACTTC. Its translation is CASSLEGWETQYF. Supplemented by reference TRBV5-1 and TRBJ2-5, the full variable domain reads KAGVTQTPRYLIKTRGQQVTLSCSPISGHRSVSWYQQTPGQGLQFLFEYFSETQRNKGNFPGRFSGRQFSNSRSEMNVSTLELGDSALYLCASSLEGWETQYFGPGTRLLVL.

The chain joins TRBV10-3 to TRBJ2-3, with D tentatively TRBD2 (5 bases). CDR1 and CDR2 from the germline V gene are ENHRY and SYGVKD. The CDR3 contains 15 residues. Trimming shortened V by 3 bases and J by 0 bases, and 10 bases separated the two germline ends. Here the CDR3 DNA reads TGTGCCATCAGTGATTTGCTAGCAAGCACAGATACGCAGTATTTT. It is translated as CAISDLLASTDTQYF.

Here the CDR3 reads CASTQGTETQYF. CDR3 nucleotides: TGTGCCAGCACCCAGGGAACGGAGACCCAGTACTTC. The chain uses TRBV2 and TRBJ2-5, with D possibly matching TRBD1 (5 bases). The CDR3 sequence is 12 residues long. CDR1 is SNHLY, CDR2 FYNNEI, per germline. V was shortened by 7 bases and J by 5 bases, with 11 bases between the two germline ends.

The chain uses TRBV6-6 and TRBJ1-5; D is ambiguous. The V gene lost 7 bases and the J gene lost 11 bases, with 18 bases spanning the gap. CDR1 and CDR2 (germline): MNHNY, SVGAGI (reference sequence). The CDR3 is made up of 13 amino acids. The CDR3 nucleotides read TGTGCCAGCATCCTCGGAGGAAAGGGAACCCAGCATTTT. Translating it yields CASILGGKGTQHF.

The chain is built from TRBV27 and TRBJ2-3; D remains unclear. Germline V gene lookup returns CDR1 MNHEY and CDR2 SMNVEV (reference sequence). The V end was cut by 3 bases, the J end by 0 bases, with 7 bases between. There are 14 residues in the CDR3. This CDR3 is CASSLQYSTDTQYF. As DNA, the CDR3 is TGTGCCAGCAGTTTGCAGTATAGCACAGATACGCAGTATTTT.

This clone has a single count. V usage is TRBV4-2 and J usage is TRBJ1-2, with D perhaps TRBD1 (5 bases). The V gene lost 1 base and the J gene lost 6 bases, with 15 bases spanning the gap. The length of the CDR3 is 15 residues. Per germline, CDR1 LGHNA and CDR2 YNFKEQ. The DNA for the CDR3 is TGTGCCAGCAGCCAAGTCCTCGCCGGGGGGAATGGCTACACCTTC. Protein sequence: CASSQVLAGGNGYTF.

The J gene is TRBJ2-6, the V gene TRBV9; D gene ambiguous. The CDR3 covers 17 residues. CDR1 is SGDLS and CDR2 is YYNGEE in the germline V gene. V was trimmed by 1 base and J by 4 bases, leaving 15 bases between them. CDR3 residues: CASSVNTVSGGANVLTF. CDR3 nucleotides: TGTGCCAGCAGCGTAAACACGGTATCGGGCGGGGCCAACGTCCTGACTTTC.

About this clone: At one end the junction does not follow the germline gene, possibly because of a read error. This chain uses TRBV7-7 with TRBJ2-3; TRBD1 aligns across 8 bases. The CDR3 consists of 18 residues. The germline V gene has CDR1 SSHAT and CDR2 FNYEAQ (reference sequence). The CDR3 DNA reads TGTGCTAGCAGCTTAGATGTGCAGGGGGCCTACCCCCTAGATACGCAGTATTTT. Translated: CASSLDVQGAYPLDTQYF.

CDR3 sequence: CASSVTQGTNEKLFF. The CDR3 DNA reads TGTGCCAGCAGCGTAACACAGGGAACAAATGAAAAACTGTTTTTT. The chain couples TRBV7-9 to TRBJ1-4, with D perhaps TRBD1 (6 bases). Per germline, CDR1 SEHNR and CDR2 FQNEAQ (reference sequence). V dropped 5 bases and J dropped 5 bases, with 15 bases sitting between them. This CDR3 spans 15 amino acids.

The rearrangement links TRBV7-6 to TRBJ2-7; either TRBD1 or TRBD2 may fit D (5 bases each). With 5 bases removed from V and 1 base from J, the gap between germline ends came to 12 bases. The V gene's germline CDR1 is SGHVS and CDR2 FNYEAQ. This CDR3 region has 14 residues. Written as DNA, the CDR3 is TGTGCCAGCAGCCACCGGGACGGATCCTACGAGCAGTACTTC. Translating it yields CASSHRDGSYEQYF.

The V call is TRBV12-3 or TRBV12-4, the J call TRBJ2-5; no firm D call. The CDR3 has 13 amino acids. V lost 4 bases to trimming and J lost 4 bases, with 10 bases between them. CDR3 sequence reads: CASSSSVAETQYF. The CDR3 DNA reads TGTGCCAGCAGTTCGAGTGTGGCAGAGACCCAGTACTTC.

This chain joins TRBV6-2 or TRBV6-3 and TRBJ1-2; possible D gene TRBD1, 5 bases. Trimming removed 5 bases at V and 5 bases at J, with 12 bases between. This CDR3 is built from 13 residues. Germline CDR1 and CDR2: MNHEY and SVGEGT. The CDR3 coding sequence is TGTGCCAGCAGTACCGGGACCGGATATGGCTACACCTTC. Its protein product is CASSTGTGYGYTF.

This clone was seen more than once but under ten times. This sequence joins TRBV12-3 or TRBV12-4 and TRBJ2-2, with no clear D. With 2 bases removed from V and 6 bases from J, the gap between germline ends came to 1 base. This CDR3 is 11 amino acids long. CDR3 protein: CASSLSGELFF. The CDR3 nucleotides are TGTGCCAGCAGTTTATCCGGGGAGCTGTTTTTT.

The CDR3 nucleotides are TGTGCCAGCAACCTGGACAGAGACACCGGGGAGCTGTTTTTT. This translates into CASNLDRDTGELFF. This sequence joins TRBV6-5 and TRBJ2-2; possibly TRBD1 for D (6 bases). Germline-derived CDR1 and CDR2 are MNHEY and SVGAGI. The V end was cut by 7 bases, the J end by 3 bases, with 12 bases between. This CDR3 is 14 amino acids long.

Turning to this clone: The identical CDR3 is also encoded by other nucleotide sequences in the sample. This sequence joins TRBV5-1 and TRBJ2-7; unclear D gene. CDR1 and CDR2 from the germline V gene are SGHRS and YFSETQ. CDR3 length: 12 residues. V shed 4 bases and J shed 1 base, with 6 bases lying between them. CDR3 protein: CASSPDSYEQYF. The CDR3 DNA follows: TGCGCCAGCAGCCCCGATTCCTACGAGCAGTACTTC.

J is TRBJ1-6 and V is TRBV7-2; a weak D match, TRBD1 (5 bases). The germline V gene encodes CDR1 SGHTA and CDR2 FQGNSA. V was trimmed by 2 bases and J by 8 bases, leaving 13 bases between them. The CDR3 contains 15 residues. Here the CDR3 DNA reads TGTGCCAGCAGCTTAAATTCAGGGAACCATTCACCCCTCCACTTT. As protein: CASSLNSGNHSPLHF.

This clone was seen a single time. The CDR3 DNA sequence: TGTGCCACCAGTGAAGACCCCTTGGGGAATGAGCAGTTCTTC. This codes for CATSEDPLGNEQFF. The V call is TRBV24-1, the J call TRBJ2-1, with D unresolved. CDR1 is KGHDR, CDR2 SFDVKD, per germline. V was pared by 4 bases and J by 7 bases, with 13 bases between. The CDR3 covers 14 residues.